What follows are 29 T cell receptor beta chains derived from one specimen sequenced in a study of cytomegalovirus exposure and HLA in healthy donors. Here immunoSEQ multiplex PCR was the method, and the copy in TCRdb shows in-frame clones only, minus some. The sample lists about 160,000 clones; approximately 86% were seen once. The specimen sequenced was PBMCs. The receptors originated from a woman aged 18-30 years in good health and CMV-seronegative.

The CDR3 region is CASSQGLAMTNEQFF. The CDR3 DNA is TGCGCCAGCAGCCAGGGACTCGCGATGACCAATGAGCAGTTCTTC. This chain uses TRBV4-3 with TRBJ2-1, with a possible D match to TRBD2 (6 bases). Germline V gene lookup returns CDR1 LGHNA and CDR2 YSLEER. This CDR3 spans 15 amino acids. Trimming pared 3 bases from V and 6 bases from J, leaving 15 bases between.

The chain carries TRBV30 and TRBJ2-3; a possible D gene is TRBD2 (7 bases). Trimming took off 3 bases at V and 7 bases at J, with 20 bases between the two ends. Germline CDR1 reads GTSNPN; CDR2 reads SVGIG (reference sequence). There are 15 residues in the CDR3. CDR3 in DNA: TGTGCCTGGAGAGTAGGGGGGGGCCTACGAAATACGCAGTATTTT. Protein product: CAWRVGGGLRNTQYF. Full variable domain (missing parts from reference TRBV30 and TRBJ2-3): SQTIHQWPATLVQPVGSPLSLECTVEGTSNPNLYWYRQAAGRGLQLLFYSVGIGQISSEVPQNLSASRPQDRQFILSSKKLLLSDSGFYLCAWRVGGGLRNTQYFGPGTRLTVL.

The V and J genes are TRBV19 and TRBJ2-7, with D possibly matching TRBD1 (6 bases). The CDR3 runs to 12 residues. The V end lost 4 bases, the J end lost 6 bases, and 10 bases lay between the germline ends. The germline V gene has CDR1 LNHDA and CDR2 SQIVND (reference sequence). The CDR3 is CASSRGQLEQYF. CDR3 DNA sequence: TGTGCCAGTAGTAGAGGACAGCTCGAGCAGTACTTC.

This chain links TRBV25-1 with TRBJ1-1; unclear D gene. CDR1 is MGHDK and CDR2 is SYGVNS in the germline V gene. CDR3 length equals 13 residues. Trimming removed 4 bases from V and 2 bases from J, with 8 bases in between. The CDR3 is CASSATENTEAFF. The CDR3 DNA reads as TGTGCCAGCAGTGCTACAGAAAACACTGAAGCTTTCTTT.

The chain recombines TRBV2 with TRBJ2-3, with 9 bases lining up with TRBD1. The CDR3 is made up of 15 amino acids. V trimming: 6 bases; J trimming: 3 bases; junction bases outside the gene matches: 7. Germline assignment: CDR1 SNHLY and CDR2 FYNNEI. The chain's CDR3 is CASRAGTGPTDTQYF. CDR3 in DNA: TGTGCCAGCAGGGCCGGGACAGGGCCAACAGATACGCAGTATTTT.

V and J are TRBV6-4 and TRBJ2-7; TRBD1 aligns across 8 bases. Trimming removed 8 bases from V and 4 bases from J; junction bases left unmatched: 10. The length of the CDR3 is 14 residues. Germline CDR1 reads MRHNA; CDR2 reads SNTAGT. Here the CDR3 reads CASGPTRGRYEQYF. DNA for the CDR3: TGTGCCAGCGGACCCACCAGGGGGCGATACGAGCAGTACTTC.

This chain uses TRBV19 with TRBJ2-3, with D possibly being TRBD2 (6 bases). This CDR3 contains 17 residues. The V and J ends lost 0 bases and 1 base respectively, with 14 bases between them. Germline V gives CDR1 LNHDA, CDR2 SQIVND (reference sequence). The CDR3 coding sequence is TGTGCCAGTAGTATAGATGCCCCTAGCGTTGGCACAGATACGCAGTATTTT. Protein sequence: CASSIDAPSVGTDTQYF.

V usage is TRBV4-3 and J usage is TRBJ2-5; maybe TRBD2 (6 bases). With 2 bases removed from V and 5 bases from J, the gap between germline ends came to 12 bases. The CDR3 covers 14 residues. Germline V CDR1 and CDR2: LGHNA, YSLEER. This CDR3 is CASSQNFLAETQYF. The CDR3 coding sequence is TGCGCCAGCAGCCAAAATTTCCTAGCGGAGACCCAGTACTTC.

The chain employs TRBV30 and TRBJ2-5; maybe TRBD2 (5 bases). Germline CDR1 GTSNPN, CDR2 SVGIG (reference sequence). Trimming pared 2 bases from V and 5 bases from J, leaving 9 bases between. This CDR3 is built from 12 residues. DNA of the CDR3: TGTGCCTGGAGTCCGGGGATGGAGACCCAGTACTTC. Translated, it gives CAWSPGMETQYF.

V gene TRBV9 combines with J gene TRBJ1-1; 12 bases align to TRBD1. The CDR3 is 16 amino acids. Germline CDR1 SGDLS, CDR2 YYNGEE. Trimming cost V 2 bases and J 0 bases; bases outside gene matches: 2. The CDR3 protein is CASSVGTGGMNTEAFF. Written as DNA, the CDR3 is TGTGCCAGCAGCGTCGGGACAGGGGGCATGAACACTGAAGCTTTCTTT. Full variable domain (rest looked up from reference TRBV9 and TRBJ1-1): DSGVTQTPKHLITATGQRVTLRCSPRSGDLSVYWYQQSLDQGLQFLIQYYNGEERAKGNILERFSAQQFPDLHSELNLSSLELGDSALYFCASSVGTGGMNTEAFFGQGTRLTVV.

The chain recombines TRBV25-1 with TRBJ1-5; tentatively, D is TRBD1 (6 bases). V lost 0 bases and J lost 4, with 7 bases in between. The CDR3 sequence is 14 residues long. Per the germline V gene, CDR1 is MGHDK and CDR2 is SYGVNS. The CDR3 spells CASSEYGTNQPQHF. CDR3 bases: TGTGCCAGCAGTGAATATGGGACAAATCAGCCCCAGCATTTT.

V usage is TRBV25-1 and J usage is TRBJ1-5, with D uncertain. The germline V gene encodes CDR1 MGHDK and CDR2 SYGVNS. Trimming stripped 6 bases from V and 3 bases from J, with 9 bases between. This CDR3 comprises 13 residues. Here the CDR3 reads CASSEINNQPQHF. In DNA, the CDR3 is TGTGCCAGCAGCGAGATAAACAATCAGCCCCAGCATTTT. The full variable domain, completed using reference TRBV25-1 and TRBJ1-5, is EADIYQTPRYLVIGTGKKITLECSQTMGHDKMYWYQQDPGMELHLIHYSYGVNSTEKGDLSSESTVSRIRTEHFPLTLESARPSHTSQYLCASSEINNQPQHFGDGTRLSIL.

The chain employs TRBV5-4 and TRBJ2-2, with 10 bases identical to TRBD2. The CDR3 covers 17 residues. V was clipped by 2 bases and J by 5 bases; unmatched bases: 9. The V gene's germline CDR1 is SGHNT and CDR2 YYREEE (reference sequence). In DNA, the CDR3 is TGTGCCAGCAGCTTTTCGTTAGCGGGAGGAGGAACCGGGGAGCTGTTTTTT. This encodes CASSFSLAGGGTGELFF. The full variable domain, completed using reference TRBV5-4 and TRBJ2-2, is ETGVTQSPTHLIKTRGQQVTLRCSSQSGHNTVSWYQQALGQGPQFIFQYYREEENGRGNFPPRFSGLQFPNYSSELNVNALELDDSALYLCASSFSLAGGGTGELFFGEGSRLTVL.

The chain links TRBV30 to TRBJ2-7; D remains unclear. With 1 base removed from V and 4 bases from J, the gap between germline ends came to 5 bases. Germline loops: CDR1 GTSNPN, CDR2 SVGIG (reference sequence). The CDR3 extends over 11 amino acids. CDR3 in DNA: TGTGCCTGGAGTGATCAGTACGAGCAGTACTTC. This sequence encodes CAWSDQYEQYF. Combining the CDR3 with reference TRBV30 and TRBJ2-7 gives the whole variable domain SQTIHQWPATLVQPVGSPLSLECTVEGTSNPNLYWYRQAAGRGLQLLFYSVGIGQISSEVPQNLSASRPQDRQFILSSKKLLLSDSGFYLCAWSDQYEQYFGPGTRLTVT.

In this sample, this clone turned up once. The chain joins TRBV27 to TRBJ2-3, with 8 bases identical to TRBD1. Looked up from germline, CDR1 is MNHEY and CDR2 is SMNVEV (reference sequence). CDR3 length equals 16 residues. Unmatched junction bases numbered 8, after V lost 6 bases and J lost 0 bases. The CDR3 nucleotides are TGTGCCAGCAGCCACCCCCGGGACAGGAGCACAGATACGCAGTATTTT. This gives the protein CASSHPRDRSTDTQYF.

This rearrangement joins TRBV6-5 to TRBJ1-2; D not certain. Looked up from germline, CDR1 is MNHEY and CDR2 is SVGAGI. The CDR3 loop spans 11 amino acids. Trimming removed 2 bases at V and 8 bases at J, with 6 bases between. The chain's CDR3 is CASSYLGGYTF. The CDR3, as DNA: TGTGCCAGCAGTTACCTCGGGGGCTACACCTTC.

The chain combines TRBV7-2 with TRBJ2-7, with 7 bases fitting TRBD2. Germline CDR1 SGHTA, CDR2 FQGNSA. Germline trimming cut 5 bases from V and 5 bases from J; bases unmatched to any gene: 6. CDR3 length equals 13 residues. CDR3 DNA: TGTGCCAGCAGCGCCGGACTAGGGGACGAGCAGTACTTC. Its protein is CASSAGLGDEQYF. The variable domain in full, with the rest retrieved from reference TRBV7-2 and TRBJ2-7, is GAGVSQSPSNKVTEKGKDVELRCDPISGHTALYWYRQSLGQGLEFLIYFQGNSAPDKSGLPSDRFSAERTGGSVSTLTIQRTQQEDSAVYLCASSAGLGDEQYFGPGTRLTVT.

This chain joins TRBV6-5 and TRBJ1-2; D unresolved. Trimming took off 5 bases at V and 2 bases at J, with 12 bases between the two ends. CDR1 MNHEY and CDR2 SVGAGI come from the germline V gene. There are 14 residues in the CDR3. The CDR3 sequence is CASSSRSANYGYTF. CDR3 coding DNA: TGTGCCAGCAGTAGCAGGTCGGCGAACTATGGCTACACCTTC.

The chain employs TRBV30 and TRBJ1-5; a possible D gene is TRBD1 (5 bases). CDR1 is GTSNPN and CDR2 is SVGIG in the germline V gene (reference sequence). Trimming shortened V by 4 bases and J by 7 bases, and 11 bases separated the two germline ends. The CDR3 runs to 12 residues. The CDR3 nucleotides read TGTGCCTGGACAAGGGGTGAACAGCCCCAGCATTTT. Encoded protein: CAWTRGEQPQHF.

The V and J genes are TRBV4-1 and TRBJ1-3; D is possibly TRBD1 (5 bases). V lost 6 bases and J lost 0, with 24 bases in between. Germline-derived CDR1 and CDR2 are MGHRA and YSYEKL. The CDR3 runs 19 residues. Here the CDR3 reads CASSPSEDLRAFSGNTIYF. The CDR3 DNA follows: TGCGCCAGCAGTCCTTCCGAGGACCTCAGGGCTTTCTCTGGAAACACCATATATTTT.

The CDR3 region has the DNA TGTGCCAGCAGCTCGCCCGGCGGAGGGCCCAACTCCTACGAGCAGTACTTC. Translating it yields CASSSPGGGPNSYEQYF. The rearrangement links TRBV5-6 to TRBJ2-7; possibly TRBD2 for D (6 bases). Trimming pared 3 bases from V and 0 bases from J, leaving 19 bases between. This CDR3 is built from 17 residues. Looked up from germline, CDR1 is SGHDT and CDR2 is YYEEEE.

The V and J genes are TRBV6-4 and TRBJ2-1; TRBD2 matches at 9 bases. The CDR3 extends over 14 amino acids. Germline CDR1 is MRHNA and CDR2 is SNTAGT. V lost 6 bases and J lost 11; bases outside the gene matches: 11. CDR3 bases: TGTGCCAGCAGCTTAGCGGGAGCCACTTCCCAGCAGTTCTTC. The encoded protein is CASSLAGATSQQFF.

CDR3 nucleotide sequence: TGTGCCATTAATCAAGCGGGGGATAGCACAGATACGCAGTATTTT. As protein: CAINQAGDSTDTQYF. The chain employs TRBV10-3 and TRBJ2-3, with TRBD2 matching 8 bases. The junction had 8 bases not matched to a gene; V was cut back by 9 bases and J by 0 bases. Germline CDR1 reads ENHRY; CDR2 reads SYGVKD. The CDR3 runs to 15 residues.

The V and J genes are TRBV19 and TRBJ2-2, with 9 bases identical to TRBD1. The V gene's germline CDR1 is LNHDA and CDR2 SQIVND (reference sequence). The CDR3 extends over 16 amino acids. Germline trimming cut 5 bases from V and 3 bases from J; bases unmatched to any gene: 7. The CDR3 DNA follows: TGTGCCAGTAGTTGGGCCGGGACAGGGCACACCGGGGAGCTGTTTTTT. Residues: CASSWAGTGHTGELFF.

This chain uses TRBV9 with TRBJ1-1; the D is unclear. The CDR3 runs to 13 residues. V dropped 0 bases and J dropped 1 base, with 4 bases sitting between them. Germline loops: CDR1 SGDLS, CDR2 YYNGEE. DNA for the CDR3: TGTGCCAGCAGCGTAGACTGGAACACTGAAGCTTTCTTT. Amino acid sequence: CASSVDWNTEAFF.

Concerning this clone: It is unclear where the CDR3 begins or ends on the DNA, so no DNA is shown, and the CDR3 is as TCRdb lists it. The J gene is TRBJ1-1, the V gene TRBV27; the listed D gene, TRBD1, was not tested against the DNA. CDR1 and CDR2 (germline): MNHEY, SMNVEV (reference sequence). Inclusive of both ends, the CDR3 amounts to 14 amino acids. This chain's CDR3 is CASSSSTVNTEAFF.

The V and J genes are TRBV11-3 and TRBJ1-4; TRBD1 might be the D (5 bases). V shed 5 bases and J shed 2 bases, with 9 bases lying between them. Looked up from germline, CDR1 is SGHNT and CDR2 is YENEEA. This CDR3 has 14 amino acids. The CDR3 bases are TGTGCCAGCAGCCGCGGGGGGACTAATGAAAAACTGTTTTTT. Translated, it gives CASSRGGTNEKLFF.

This rearrangement joins TRBV6-1 to TRBJ2-7; perhaps TRBD1 as D (6 bases). Germline lookup yields CDR1 MNHNS and CDR2 SASEGT. V was clipped by 11 bases and J by 2 bases, with 16 bases between them. The CDR3 is 13 residues long. CDR3 bases: TGTGCCGTCTCCGAGGGACATACCTACGAGCAGTACTTC. It codes for CAVSEGHTYEQYF.

The CDR3 sequence is CASSLAGKATGELFF. The CDR3 DNA follows: TGTGCCAGCAGCTTAGCGGGCAAGGCCACCGGGGAGCTGTTTTTT. V usage is TRBV7-9 and J usage is TRBJ2-2, with D unresolved. The CDR3 sequence is 15 residues long. V shed 0 bases and J shed 4 bases, with 9 bases lying between them. CDR1 is SEHNR, CDR2 FQNEAQ, per germline (reference sequence).